This T cell receptor beta chain was captured by sequencing in a study of OX40 agonist ivuxolimab in advanced cancers. About the research overall: The drug used for patients, ivuxolimab, was an agonistic anti-OX40 (CD134) antibody. Eligibility admitted prior anti-PD-1, anti-PD-L1 or anti-CTLA-4 therapy; 35% to 40% had some.

The germline V gene encodes CDR1 MNHEY and CDR2 SMNVEV (reference sequence). J was trimmed by 5 bases and V by 2 bases; bases with no gene match: 7. The CDR3 runs 15 residues. This clone was seen only once. Its antigen is as yet unknown. Autoimmune disease history or systemic immunosuppression was exclusionary. Study conclusions and caveats: Clones of CD4+ and CD8+ blood T cells grew by week 6 at doses of 0.1 to 3.0 mg/kg.

Profiling relied on immunoSEQ multiplex PCR, and the TCRdb table lists in-frame clones only, not all of them. Of roughly 35,000 clones in the sample, about 88% were seen once. The J gene is TRBJ2-7, the V gene TRBV27, with 9 bases identical to TRBD1. This specimen consisted of CD4+ or CD8+ T cells sorted from blood, obtained in a trial of the OX40 agonist ivuxolimab. The sequence was collected from an adult with an advanced solid tumor such as melanoma, head and neck, liver or kidney cancer. This CDR3 reads CASSLAYRGRDEQYF. The CDR3 nucleotides read TGTGCCAGCAGTTTAGCTTACAGGGGGCGTGACGAGCAGTACTTC.